The rows below give T cell receptor beta chains drawn from one sample of a study of read filtering for tumor transcriptome and immune sequencing. TCRdb re-called the reads through MiXCR, storing one row per CDR3 protein. The sample consists of around 140,000 distinct CDR3 sequences, about 13% of them appearing once. The sample consisted of a population of CD138-negative cells sorted from bone marrow. The source is a donor at least 40 years old with multiple myeloma. Both conserved end residues are part of each CDR3. The order of the fields is V gene, D gene, J gene, CDR3 length, clone size, CDR3 DNA, CDR3 protein. D genes are given only for firm matches. Clone size is not always given. Where it is, it says once, few, many or a class for expanded clones.

v_call: TRBV11-3
d_call: TRBD2
j_call: TRBJ2-1
cdr3_length: 16
clone_size: many
cdr3_nt: TGTGCCAGCAGCACCCCACTAGCGAGTCCTTACAATGAGCAGTTCTTC
cdr3_aa: CASSTPLASPYNEQFF

v_call: TRBV7-9
d_call: NA
j_call: TRBJ2-7
cdr3_length: 13
clone_size: few
cdr3_nt: TGTGCCAGCAGCTTCGTCAGCGGCAACGAGCAGTACTTC
cdr3_aa: CASSFVSGNEQYF

v_call: TRBV27
d_call: TRBD1
j_call: TRBJ2-1
cdr3_length: 17
clone_size: many
cdr3_nt: TGTGCCAGCAGCCTTTGGGGGCTTTGGGACAGAAACAATGAGCAGTTCTTC
cdr3_aa: CASSLWGLWDRNNEQFF

v_call: TRBV7-2
d_call: NA
j_call: TRBJ1-4
cdr3_length: 13
clone_size: many
cdr3_nt: TGTGCCAGCAGGGGGCCGGCTAATGAAAAACTGTTTTTT
cdr3_aa: CASRGPANEKLFF

v_call: TRBV19
d_call: TRBD1
j_call: TRBJ2-6
cdr3_length: 15
clone_size: many
cdr3_nt: TGTGCCAGTAGGGACAGGGGATCTGGGGCCAACGTCCTGACTTTC
cdr3_aa: CASRDRGSGANVLTF

v_call: TRBV7-9
d_call: NA
j_call: TRBJ1-1
cdr3_length: 13
clone_size: many
cdr3_nt: TGTGCCAGCTCTCTGGACACGAACACTGAAGCTTTCTTT
cdr3_aa: CASSLDTNTEAFF

v_call: TRBV7-2
d_call: NA
j_call: TRBJ2-1
cdr3_length: 15
clone_size: many
cdr3_nt: TGTGCCAGCAGCTGGCAGCTTAGCTCCTACAATGAGCAGTTCTTC
cdr3_aa: CASSWQLSSYNEQFF

v_call: TRBV10-1
d_call: TRBD2
j_call: TRBJ2-7
cdr3_length: 16
clone_size: NA
cdr3_nt: TGCGCCAGCAGTGAGGGATCTAGCGGGGAGTACTACGAGCAGTACTTC
cdr3_aa: CASSEGSSGEYYEQYF

v_call: TRBV6-1
d_call: NA
j_call: TRBJ2-7
cdr3_length: 17
clone_size: NA
cdr3_nt: TGTGCCAGCAGTGGAGGACGTAGGCGGAGGCCTACCTACGAGCAGTACTTC
cdr3_aa: CASSGGRRRRPTYEQYF

v_call: TRBV28
d_call: TRBD2
j_call: TRBJ2-3
cdr3_length: 17
clone_size: many
cdr3_nt: TGTGCCAGCAGTTTCGTAGAATTAGCGGGAGGCGCAGATACGCAGTATTTT
cdr3_aa: CASSFVELAGGADTQYF

v_call: TRBV6-1
d_call: NA
j_call: TRBJ1-2
cdr3_length: 11
clone_size: many
cdr3_nt: TGTGCCACCCTTCGGGGCTATGGCTACACCTTC
cdr3_aa: CATLRGYGYTF

v_call: TRBV20-1
d_call: NA
j_call: TRBJ2-3
cdr3_length: 15
clone_size: NA
cdr3_nt: TGCAGTGCTCCCGGACCTTTAGGGCCCACAGATACGCAGTATTTT
cdr3_aa: CSAPGPLGPTDTQYF

v_call: TRBV4-3
d_call: NA
j_call: TRBJ1-4
cdr3_length: 12
clone_size: many
cdr3_nt: TGCGCCAGCAGCCACCCGCGTAGTGAACTGTTTTTT
cdr3_aa: CASSHPRSELFF

v_call: TRBV28
d_call: TRBD1
j_call: TRBJ1-5
cdr3_length: 13
clone_size: NA
cdr3_nt: TGTGCCAGCAGACAGACAGGGGGTCAGCCCCAGCATTTT
cdr3_aa: CASRQTGGQPQHF

v_call: TRBV5-4
d_call: TRBD2
j_call: TRBJ2-1
cdr3_length: 17
clone_size: few
cdr3_nt: TGTGCCAGCAGCTTGGGGTTACTAGCGGGCTCCTACAATGAGCAGTTCTTC
cdr3_aa: CASSLGLLAGSYNEQFF

v_call: TRBV6-6
d_call: TRBD2
j_call: TRBJ2-2
cdr3_length: 15
clone_size: NA
cdr3_nt: TGTGCCAGCAGAACAAGCGGGGGGAACACCGGGGAGCTGTTTTTT
cdr3_aa: CASRTSGGNTGELFF

v_call: TRBV5-5
d_call: TRBD1
j_call: TRBJ1-2
cdr3_length: 15
clone_size: many
cdr3_nt: TGTGCCAGCAGCTTTGGACAGGGGGGATGGTATGGCTACACCTTC
cdr3_aa: CASSFGQGGWYGYTF

v_call: TRBV29-1
d_call: NA
j_call: TRBJ2-1
cdr3_length: 14
clone_size: many
cdr3_nt: TGCAGCGTTGGCGGCAAATCGACTTACAATGAGCAGTTCTTC
cdr3_aa: CSVGGKSTYNEQFF

v_call: TRBV27
d_call: NA
j_call: TRBJ2-7
cdr3_length: 16
clone_size: many
cdr3_nt: TGTGCCAGCAGTCGAAATGTAAGAGGGCCAGGGTACGAGCAGTACTTC
cdr3_aa: CASSRNVRGPGYEQYF

v_call: TRBV19
d_call: TRBD1
j_call: TRBJ1-5
cdr3_length: 16
clone_size: many
cdr3_nt: TGTGCCAGTAGTCTAACAGGGGGCAGGAGCAATCAGCCCCAGCATTTT
cdr3_aa: CASSLTGGRSNQPQHF

v_call: TRBV29-1
d_call: TRBD1
j_call: TRBJ2-3
cdr3_length: 15
clone_size: many
cdr3_nt: TGCAGCGTTGAAGGGGGGACAGCTAGCACAGATACGCAGTATTTT
cdr3_aa: CSVEGGTASTDTQYF

v_call: TRBV9
d_call: TRBD1
j_call: TRBJ2-5
cdr3_length: 14
clone_size: many
cdr3_nt: TGTGCCAGCAGCGAACAGGGGGACCAAGAGACCCAGTACTTC
cdr3_aa: CASSEQGDQETQYF

v_call: TRBV7-2
d_call: TRBD2
j_call: TRBJ2-1
cdr3_length: 15
clone_size: many
cdr3_nt: TGTGCCAGCAGTTTAGCGGGAGGGACCTACAATGAGCAGTTCTTC
cdr3_aa: CASSLAGGTYNEQFF

v_call: TRBV7-2
d_call: NA
j_call: TRBJ2-1
cdr3_length: 13
clone_size: many
cdr3_nt: TGTGCCAGCAGCGGTGGACAGATCAATGAGCAGTTCTTC
cdr3_aa: CASSGGQINEQFF

v_call: TRBV21-1
d_call: NA
j_call: TRBJ1-1
cdr3_length: 16
clone_size: many
cdr3_nt: TGTGCCAGCAGCAAAATGGCAGGTTGTGGCGACACTGAAGCTTTCTTT
cdr3_aa: CASSKMAGCGDTEAFF

v_call: TRBV21-1
d_call: NA
j_call: TRBJ2-7
cdr3_length: 16
clone_size: many
cdr3_nt: TGTGCCAGCAGCAAACGATCGGGTCCCGACTCCTACGAGCAGTACTTC
cdr3_aa: CASSKRSGPDSYEQYF

v_call: TRBV20-1
d_call: TRBD2
j_call: TRBJ2-5
cdr3_length: 17
clone_size: many
cdr3_nt: TGCAGTGCTTCGAAGAGGACTAGCGGTAGGGCACAAGAGACCCAGTACTTC
cdr3_aa: CSASKRTSGRAQETQYF